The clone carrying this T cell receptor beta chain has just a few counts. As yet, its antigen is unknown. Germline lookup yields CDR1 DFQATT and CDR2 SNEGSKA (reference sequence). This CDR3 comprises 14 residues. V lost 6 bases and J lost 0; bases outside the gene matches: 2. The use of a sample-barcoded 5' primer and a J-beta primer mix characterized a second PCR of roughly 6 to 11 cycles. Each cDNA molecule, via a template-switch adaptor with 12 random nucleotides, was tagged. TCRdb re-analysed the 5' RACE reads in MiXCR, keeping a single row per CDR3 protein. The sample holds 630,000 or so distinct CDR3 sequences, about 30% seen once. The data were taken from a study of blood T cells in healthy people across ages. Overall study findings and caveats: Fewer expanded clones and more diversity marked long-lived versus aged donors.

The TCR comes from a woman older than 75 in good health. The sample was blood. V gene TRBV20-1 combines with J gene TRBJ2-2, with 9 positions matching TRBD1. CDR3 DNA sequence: TGCAGTGCGCGACAGGGGGCGAACACCGGGGAGCTGTTTTTT. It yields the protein CSARQGANTGELFF.